This T cell receptor (beta chain) comes out of a study of blood T cell repertoires in COVID-19. Study as a whole: Sites in the United States, Italy and Spain provided acute and convalescent COVID-19 samples.

Germline V gene lookup returns CDR1 LNHDA and CDR2 SQIVND (reference sequence). The CDR3 extends over 13 amino acids. Trimming shortened V by 3 bases and J by 2 bases, and 8 bases separated the two germline ends. Details on this clone: The same CDR3 arises from other DNA sequences in this sample as well.

In the authors' methods: Nucleated cell counts were estimated from reference gene primer amplification. Sequenced by immunoSEQ multiplex PCR; TCRdb stores in-frame clones only, minus some. V, J and clone size were drawn from that table, and D and trimming were deduced from the DNA. The sample yields roughly 150,000 clones, over 75% seen once. This clonotype was obtained from a young man with COVID-19, enrolled during active disease. Sequencing input: peripheral blood. The chain combines TRBV19 with TRBJ2-7; a weak D match, TRBD1 (6 bases). The CDR3 nucleotides are TGTGCCAGTAGTATTGCAGGGGCCTACGAGCAGTACTTC. Translation: CASSIAGAYEQYF.